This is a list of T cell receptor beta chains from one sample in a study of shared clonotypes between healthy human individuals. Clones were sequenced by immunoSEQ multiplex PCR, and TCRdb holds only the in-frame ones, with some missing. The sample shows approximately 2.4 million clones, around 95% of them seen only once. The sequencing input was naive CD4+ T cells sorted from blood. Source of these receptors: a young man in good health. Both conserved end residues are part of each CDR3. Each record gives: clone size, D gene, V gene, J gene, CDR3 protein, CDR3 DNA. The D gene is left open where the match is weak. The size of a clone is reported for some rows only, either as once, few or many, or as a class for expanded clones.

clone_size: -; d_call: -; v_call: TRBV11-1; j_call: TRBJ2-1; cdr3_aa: CASSSYGVPYNEQFF; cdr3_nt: TGTGCCAGCAGCTCCTACGGGGTCCCCTACAATGAGCAGTTCTTC
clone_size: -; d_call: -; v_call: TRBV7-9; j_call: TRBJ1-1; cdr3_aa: CASSLRTIDTEAFF; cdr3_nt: TGTGCCAGCAGCCTCCGCACGATTGACACTGAAGCTTTCTTT
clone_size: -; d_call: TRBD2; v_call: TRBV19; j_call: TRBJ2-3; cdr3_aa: CASSMGWTSGGLTDTQYF; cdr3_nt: TGTGCCAGTAGTATGGGTTGGACTAGCGGGGGGTTAACAGATACGCAGTATTTT
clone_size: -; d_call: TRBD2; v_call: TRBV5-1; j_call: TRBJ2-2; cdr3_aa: CASSSISGERGTGELFF; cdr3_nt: TGCGCCAGCAGCTCTATAAGCGGGGAGCGGGGCACCGGGGAGCTGTTTTTT
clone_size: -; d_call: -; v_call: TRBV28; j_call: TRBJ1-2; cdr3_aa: CASSAAGAHYGYTF; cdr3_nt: TGTGCCAGCAGTGCCGCCGGGGCCCACTATGGCTACACCTTC
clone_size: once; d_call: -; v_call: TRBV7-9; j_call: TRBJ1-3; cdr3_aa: CASSLHFSGIRNTIYF; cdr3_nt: TGTGCCAGCAGCTTACACTTCTCAGGGATACGAAACACCATATATTTT
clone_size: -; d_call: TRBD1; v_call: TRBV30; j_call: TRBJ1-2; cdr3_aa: CAWSDTPGQGGRYGYTF; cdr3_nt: TGTGCCTGGAGTGACACCCCCGGACAGGGGGGAAGGTATGGCTACACCTTC
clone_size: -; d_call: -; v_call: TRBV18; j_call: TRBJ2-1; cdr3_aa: CASSPPEDNEQFF; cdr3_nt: TGTGCCAGCTCACCACCGGAGGACAATGAGCAGTTCTTC
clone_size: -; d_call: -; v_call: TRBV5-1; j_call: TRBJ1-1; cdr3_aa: CASSESRQGNTEAFF; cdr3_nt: TGCGCCAGCAGCGAATCCCGTCAGGGGAACACTGAAGCTTTCTTT
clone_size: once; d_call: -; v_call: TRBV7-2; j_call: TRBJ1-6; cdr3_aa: CASSLVGPYNSPLHF; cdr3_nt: TGTGCCAGCAGCTTAGTCGGACCGTATAATTCACCCCTCCACTTT
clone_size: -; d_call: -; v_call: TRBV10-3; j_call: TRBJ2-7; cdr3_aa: CAISESGGYEQYF; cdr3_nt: TGTGCCATCAGTGAGTCGGGGGGTTACGAGCAGTACTTC
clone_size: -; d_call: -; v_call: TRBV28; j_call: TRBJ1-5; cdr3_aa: CASSLQGQPQHF; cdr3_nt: TGTGCCAGCAGTTTACAAGGTCAGCCCCAGCATTTT
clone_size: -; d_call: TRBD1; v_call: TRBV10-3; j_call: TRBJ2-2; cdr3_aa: CAISADRANTGELFF; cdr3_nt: TGTGCCATCAGTGCGGACAGGGCGAACACCGGGGAGCTGTTTTTT
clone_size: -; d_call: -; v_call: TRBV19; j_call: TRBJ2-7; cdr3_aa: CASSTRDISYEQYF; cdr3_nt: TGTGCCAGTAGTACACGGGACATCTCCTACGAGCAGTACTTC
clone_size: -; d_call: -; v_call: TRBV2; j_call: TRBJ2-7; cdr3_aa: CASSESPAEQYF; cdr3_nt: TGTGCCAGCAGTGAATCTCCAGCCGAGCAGTACTTC
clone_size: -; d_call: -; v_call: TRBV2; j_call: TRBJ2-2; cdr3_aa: CASSEASRTTGELFF; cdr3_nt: TGTGCCAGCAGTGAGGCTAGCAGAACCACCGGGGAGCTGTTTTTT
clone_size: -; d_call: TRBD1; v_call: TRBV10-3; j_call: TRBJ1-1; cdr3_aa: CAISEGGQVNTEAFF; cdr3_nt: TGTGCCATCAGTGAGGGCGGACAGGTAAACACTGAAGCTTTCTTT
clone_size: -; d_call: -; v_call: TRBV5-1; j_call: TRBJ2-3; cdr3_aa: CASSLQSGSTDTQYF; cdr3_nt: TGCGCCAGCAGCCTCCAGTCAGGCTCCACAGATACGCAGTATTTT
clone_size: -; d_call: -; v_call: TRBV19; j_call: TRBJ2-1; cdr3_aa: CASSPQGGTEQFF; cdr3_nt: TGTGCCAGTAGTCCCCAGGGGGGGACTGAGCAGTTCTTC
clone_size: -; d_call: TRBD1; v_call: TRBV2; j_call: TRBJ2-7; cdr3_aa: CASSWDRGLGEQYF; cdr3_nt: TGTGCCAGCAGTTGGGACAGGGGGCTCGGCGAGCAGTACTTC
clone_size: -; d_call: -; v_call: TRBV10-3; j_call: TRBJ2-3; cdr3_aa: CAISDGSGSTDTQYF; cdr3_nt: TGTGCCATCAGTGATGGTAGCGGCAGCACAGATACGCAGTATTTT
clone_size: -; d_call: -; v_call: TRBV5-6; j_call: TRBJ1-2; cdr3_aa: CASSLSDNYGYTF; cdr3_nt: TGTGCCAGCAGCTTGTCGGACAACTATGGCTACACCTTC
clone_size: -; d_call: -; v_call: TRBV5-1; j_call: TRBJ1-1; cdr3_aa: CASSLAVVLSGAEAFF; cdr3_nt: TGCGCCAGCAGCTTGGCCGTCGTCCTTAGCGGCGCTGAAGCTTTCTTT
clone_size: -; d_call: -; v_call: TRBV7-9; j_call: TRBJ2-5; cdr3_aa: CASSPDRFPTKETQYF; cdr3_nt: TGTGCCAGCAGTCCAGACCGTTTCCCGACTAAAGAGACCCAGTACTTC
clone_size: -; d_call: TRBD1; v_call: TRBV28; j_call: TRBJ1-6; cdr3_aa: CASRSGTGKPLHF; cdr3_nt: TGTGCCAGCAGATCCGGGACAGGGAAACCCCTCCACTTT
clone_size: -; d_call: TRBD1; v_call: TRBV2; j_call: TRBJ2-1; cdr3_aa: CASSGDRGWYNEQFF; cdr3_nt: TGTGCCAGCAGTGGGGACAGGGGTTGGTACAATGAGCAGTTCTTC
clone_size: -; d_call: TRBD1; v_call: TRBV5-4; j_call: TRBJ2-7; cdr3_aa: CASQDRTGSTYEQYF; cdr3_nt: TGTGCCAGCCAAGACAGGACAGGGTCGACGTACGAGCAGTACTTC
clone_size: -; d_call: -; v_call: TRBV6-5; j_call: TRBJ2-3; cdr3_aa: CASSRGQTDTQYF; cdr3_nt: TGTGCCAGCAGCCGTGGACAGACAGATACGCAGTATTTT
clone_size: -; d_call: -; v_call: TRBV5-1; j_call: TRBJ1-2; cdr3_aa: CASSLPGAGYTF; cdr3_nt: TGCGCCAGCAGCTTGCCGGGGGCTGGCTACACCTTC
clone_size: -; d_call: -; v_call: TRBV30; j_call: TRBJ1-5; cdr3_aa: CAWSTGLGQPQHF; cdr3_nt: TGTGCCTGGAGTACGGGGTTAGGTCAGCCCCAGCATTTT
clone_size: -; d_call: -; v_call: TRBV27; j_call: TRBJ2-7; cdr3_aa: CASSFRQTYEQYF; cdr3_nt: TGTGCCAGCAGTTTTAGACAGACCTACGAGCAGTACTTC
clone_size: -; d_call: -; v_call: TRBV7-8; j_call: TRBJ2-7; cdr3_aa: CASSLEGQGFFSGRNINYEQYF; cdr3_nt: TGTGCCAGCAGCTTAGAGGGACAGGGGTTTTTTAGCGGGAGGAATATAAACTACGAGCAGTACTTC
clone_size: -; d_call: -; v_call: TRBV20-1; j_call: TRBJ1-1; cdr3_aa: CSAKRSNEAFF; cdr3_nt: TGCAGTGCTAAACGGTCTAACGAAGCTTTCTTT
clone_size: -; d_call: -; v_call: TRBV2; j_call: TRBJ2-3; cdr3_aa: CASSEGFSTDTQYF; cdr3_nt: TGTGCCAGCAGTGAAGGATTCAGCACAGATACGCAGTATTTT